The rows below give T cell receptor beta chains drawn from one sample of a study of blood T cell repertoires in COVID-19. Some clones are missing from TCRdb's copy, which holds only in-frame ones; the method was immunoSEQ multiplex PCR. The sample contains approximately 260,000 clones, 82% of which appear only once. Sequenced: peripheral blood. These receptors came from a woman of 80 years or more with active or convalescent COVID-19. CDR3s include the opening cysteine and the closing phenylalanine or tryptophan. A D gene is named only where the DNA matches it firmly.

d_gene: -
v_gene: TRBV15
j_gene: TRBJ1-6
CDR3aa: CATSRTPTRDSPLHF

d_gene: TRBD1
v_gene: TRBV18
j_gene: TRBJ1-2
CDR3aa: CASLWTGHRFLGGYTF

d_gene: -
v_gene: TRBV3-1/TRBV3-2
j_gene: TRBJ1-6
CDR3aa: CASSQTEGTPLHF

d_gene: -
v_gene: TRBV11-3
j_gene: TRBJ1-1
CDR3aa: CASSPTDGKQGPEAFF

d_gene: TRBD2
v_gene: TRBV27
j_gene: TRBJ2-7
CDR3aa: CASSFRGGSEQYF

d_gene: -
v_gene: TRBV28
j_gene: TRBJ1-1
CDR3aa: CASSLSYTEAFF

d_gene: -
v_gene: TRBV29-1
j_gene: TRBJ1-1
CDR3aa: CSGKGANTEAFF

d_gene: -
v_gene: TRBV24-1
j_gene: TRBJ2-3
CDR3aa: CATSTSGTDTQYF

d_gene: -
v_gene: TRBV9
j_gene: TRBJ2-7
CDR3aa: CASSVGFAGPYEQYF

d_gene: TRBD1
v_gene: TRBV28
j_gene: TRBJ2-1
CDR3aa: CASSPAGTANAYNEQFF

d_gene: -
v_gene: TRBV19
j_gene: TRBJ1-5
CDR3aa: CASSMTSGNQPQHF

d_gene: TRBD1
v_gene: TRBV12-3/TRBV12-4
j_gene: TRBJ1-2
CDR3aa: CATRGGANYGYTF

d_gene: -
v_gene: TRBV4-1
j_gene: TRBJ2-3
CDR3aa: CATQTMGGSSTDTQYF

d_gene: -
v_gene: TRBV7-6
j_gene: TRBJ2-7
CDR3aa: CASSQGQTAIEQYF

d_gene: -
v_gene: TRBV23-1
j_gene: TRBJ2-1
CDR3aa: CASSQSLRGGPYNEQFF

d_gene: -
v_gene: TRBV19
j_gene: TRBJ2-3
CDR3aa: CASRPQTGPSTDTQYF

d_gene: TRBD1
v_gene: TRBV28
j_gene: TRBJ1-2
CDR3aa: CASSRSTGGVYGYTF

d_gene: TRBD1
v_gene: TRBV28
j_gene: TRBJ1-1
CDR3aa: CASSVIQGAMVTEAFF

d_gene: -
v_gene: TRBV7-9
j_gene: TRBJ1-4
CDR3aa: CASKYGQTEKLFF

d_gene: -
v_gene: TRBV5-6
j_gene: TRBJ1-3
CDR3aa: CASSLDRTASSGNTIYF

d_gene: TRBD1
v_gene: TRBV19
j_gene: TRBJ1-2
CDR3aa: CASGWEGGTGYGYTF

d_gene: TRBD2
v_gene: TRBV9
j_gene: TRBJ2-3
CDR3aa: CASRGIGTSGQYF

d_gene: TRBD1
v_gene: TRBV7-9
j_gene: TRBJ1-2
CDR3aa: CASSLNRGDYGYTF

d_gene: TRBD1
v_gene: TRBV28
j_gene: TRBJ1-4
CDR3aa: CASSSSGGSGEKLFF

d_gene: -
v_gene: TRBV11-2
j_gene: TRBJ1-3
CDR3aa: CASSPQAGNTIYF

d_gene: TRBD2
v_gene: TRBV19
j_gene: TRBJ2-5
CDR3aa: CASRDPAGGNQETQYF

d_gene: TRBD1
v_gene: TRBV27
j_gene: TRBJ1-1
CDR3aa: CASSPTGKRTEAFF

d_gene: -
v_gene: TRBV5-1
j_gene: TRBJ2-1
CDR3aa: CASSLDSGQIYNEQFF

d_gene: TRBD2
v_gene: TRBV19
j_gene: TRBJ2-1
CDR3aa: CASKPPGLAGRRQFF

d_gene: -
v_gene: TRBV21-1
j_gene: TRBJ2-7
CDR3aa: CASSIKNRGLYEQYF

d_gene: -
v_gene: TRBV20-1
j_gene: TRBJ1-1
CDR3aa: CSAGRGSEAFF

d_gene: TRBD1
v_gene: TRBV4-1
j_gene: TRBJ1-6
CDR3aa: CASKGASNYNSPLHF

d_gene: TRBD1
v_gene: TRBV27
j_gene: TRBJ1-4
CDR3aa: CASRYQGAPGEKLFF

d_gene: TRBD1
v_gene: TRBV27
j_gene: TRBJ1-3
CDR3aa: CASSRLTGGTGNTIYF

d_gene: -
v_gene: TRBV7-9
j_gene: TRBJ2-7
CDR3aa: CASSLGSGSEQYF

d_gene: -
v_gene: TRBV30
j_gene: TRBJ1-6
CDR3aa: CAWSVGQSSYNSPLHF

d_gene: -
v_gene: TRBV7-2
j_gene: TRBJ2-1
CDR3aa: CASSSLGVYNEQFF

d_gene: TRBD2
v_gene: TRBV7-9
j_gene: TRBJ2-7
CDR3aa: CASTLAGGAYEQYF

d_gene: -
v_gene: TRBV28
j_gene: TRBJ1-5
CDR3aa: CATIRGVFYSNQPQHF

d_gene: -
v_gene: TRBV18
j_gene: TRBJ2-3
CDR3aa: CASSPPEGTDTQYF

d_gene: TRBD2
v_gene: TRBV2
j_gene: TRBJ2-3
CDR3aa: CASSSGLAGAADTQYF

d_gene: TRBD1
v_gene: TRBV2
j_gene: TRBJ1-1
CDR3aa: CASRDRDRNTEAFF

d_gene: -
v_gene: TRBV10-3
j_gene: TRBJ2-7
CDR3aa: CATHPQGPPHEQYF

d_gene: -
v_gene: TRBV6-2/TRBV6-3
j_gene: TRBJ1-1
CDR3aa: CASSPGPNTEAFF

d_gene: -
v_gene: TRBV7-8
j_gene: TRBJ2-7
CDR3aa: CASSLAEQAYEQYF

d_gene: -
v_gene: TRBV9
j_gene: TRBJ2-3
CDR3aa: CASSVSSGLFTDTQYF

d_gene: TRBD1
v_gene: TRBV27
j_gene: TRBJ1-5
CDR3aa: CASSRWTGADQPQHF

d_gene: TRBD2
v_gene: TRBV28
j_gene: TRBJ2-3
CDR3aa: CASSLGGSLDTQYF

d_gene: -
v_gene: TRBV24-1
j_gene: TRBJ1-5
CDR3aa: CATSDPTPDSGNQPQHF

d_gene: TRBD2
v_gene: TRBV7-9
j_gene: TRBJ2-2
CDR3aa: CASRETGGGAVGELFF

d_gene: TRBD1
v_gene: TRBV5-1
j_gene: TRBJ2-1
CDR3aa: CASSLRDSTYNEQFF

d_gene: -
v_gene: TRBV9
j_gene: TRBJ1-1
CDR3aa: CASSAGEGLGTEAFF

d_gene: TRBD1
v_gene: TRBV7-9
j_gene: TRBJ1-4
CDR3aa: CASSLVQGNEKLFF

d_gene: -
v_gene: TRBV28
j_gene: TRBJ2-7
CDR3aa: CASSFNEQYF

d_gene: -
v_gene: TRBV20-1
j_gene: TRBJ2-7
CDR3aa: CSASVPTVYEQYF